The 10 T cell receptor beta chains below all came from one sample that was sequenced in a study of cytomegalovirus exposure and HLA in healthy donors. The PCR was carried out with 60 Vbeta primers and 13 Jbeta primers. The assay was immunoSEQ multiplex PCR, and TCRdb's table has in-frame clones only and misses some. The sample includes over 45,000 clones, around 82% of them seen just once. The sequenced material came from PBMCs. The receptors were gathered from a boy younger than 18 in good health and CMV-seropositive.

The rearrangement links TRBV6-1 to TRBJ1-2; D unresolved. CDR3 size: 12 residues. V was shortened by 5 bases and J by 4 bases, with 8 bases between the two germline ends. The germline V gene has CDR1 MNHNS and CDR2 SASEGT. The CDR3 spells CASSPEIYGYTF. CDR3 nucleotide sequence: TGTGCCAGCAGTCCGGAGATCTATGGCTACACCTTC.

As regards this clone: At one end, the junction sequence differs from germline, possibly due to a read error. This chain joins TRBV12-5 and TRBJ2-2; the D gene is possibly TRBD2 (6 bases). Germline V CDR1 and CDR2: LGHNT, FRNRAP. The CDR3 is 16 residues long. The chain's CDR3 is CASGPEWGSFGGELFF. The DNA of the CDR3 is TGTGCTAGTGGCCCGGAGTGGGGGTCATTCGGCGGGGAGTTGTTTTTT.

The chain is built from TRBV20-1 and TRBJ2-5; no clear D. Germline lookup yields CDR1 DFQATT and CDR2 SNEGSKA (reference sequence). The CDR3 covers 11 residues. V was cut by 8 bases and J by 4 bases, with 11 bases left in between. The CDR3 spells CSSYWRETQYF. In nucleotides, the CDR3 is TGCAGTTCATATTGGAGAGAGACCCAGTACTTC.

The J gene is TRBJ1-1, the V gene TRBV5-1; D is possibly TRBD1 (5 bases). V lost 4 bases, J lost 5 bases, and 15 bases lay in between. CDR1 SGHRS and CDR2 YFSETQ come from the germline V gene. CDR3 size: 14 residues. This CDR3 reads CASSIPDGGTEAFF. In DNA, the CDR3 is TGCGCCAGCAGCATCCCCGATGGGGGGACTGAAGCTTTCTTT.

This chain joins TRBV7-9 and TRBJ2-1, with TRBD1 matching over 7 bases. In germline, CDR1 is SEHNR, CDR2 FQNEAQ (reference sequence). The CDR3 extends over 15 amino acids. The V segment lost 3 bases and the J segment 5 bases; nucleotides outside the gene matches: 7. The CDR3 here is CASSFEGAGNNEQFF. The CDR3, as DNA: TGTGCCAGCAGCTTTGAGGGGGCCGGAAACAATGAGCAGTTCTTC.

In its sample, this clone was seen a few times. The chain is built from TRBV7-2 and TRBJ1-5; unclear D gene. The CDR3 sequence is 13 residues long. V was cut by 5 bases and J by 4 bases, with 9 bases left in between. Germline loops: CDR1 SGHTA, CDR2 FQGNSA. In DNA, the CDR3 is TGTGCCAGCAGCCCCCGACTTAATCAGCCCCAGCATTTT. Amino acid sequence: CASSPRLNQPQHF.

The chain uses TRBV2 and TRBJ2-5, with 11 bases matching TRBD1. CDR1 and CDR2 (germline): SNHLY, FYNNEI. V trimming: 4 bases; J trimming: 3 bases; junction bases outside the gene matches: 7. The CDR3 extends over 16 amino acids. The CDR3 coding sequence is TGTGCCAGCAGTGGGGGGACAGGGGGATGGGAAGAGACCCAGTACTTC. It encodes CASSGGTGGWEETQYF.

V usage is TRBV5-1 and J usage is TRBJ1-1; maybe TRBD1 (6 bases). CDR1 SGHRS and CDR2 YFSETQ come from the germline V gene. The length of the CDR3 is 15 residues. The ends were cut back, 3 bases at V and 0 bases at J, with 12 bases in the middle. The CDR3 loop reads CASSSDSPMNTEAFF. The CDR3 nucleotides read TGCGCCAGCAGCTCGGACAGCCCCATGAACACTGAAGCTTTCTTT.

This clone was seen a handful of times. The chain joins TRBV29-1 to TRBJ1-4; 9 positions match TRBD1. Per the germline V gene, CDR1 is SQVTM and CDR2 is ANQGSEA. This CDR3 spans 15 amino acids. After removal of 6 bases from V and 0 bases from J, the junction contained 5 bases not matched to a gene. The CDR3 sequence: CSVRTGAATNEKLFF. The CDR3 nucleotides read TGCAGCGTCAGGACAGGGGCGGCAACTAATGAAAAACTGTTTTTT.

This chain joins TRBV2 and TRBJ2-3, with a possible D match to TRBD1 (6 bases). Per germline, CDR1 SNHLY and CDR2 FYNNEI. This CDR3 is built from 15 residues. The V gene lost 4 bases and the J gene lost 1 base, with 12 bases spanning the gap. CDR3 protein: CASSVRGIGTDTQYF. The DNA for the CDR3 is TGTGCCAGCAGTGTCAGGGGTATTGGCACAGATACGCAGTATTTT.